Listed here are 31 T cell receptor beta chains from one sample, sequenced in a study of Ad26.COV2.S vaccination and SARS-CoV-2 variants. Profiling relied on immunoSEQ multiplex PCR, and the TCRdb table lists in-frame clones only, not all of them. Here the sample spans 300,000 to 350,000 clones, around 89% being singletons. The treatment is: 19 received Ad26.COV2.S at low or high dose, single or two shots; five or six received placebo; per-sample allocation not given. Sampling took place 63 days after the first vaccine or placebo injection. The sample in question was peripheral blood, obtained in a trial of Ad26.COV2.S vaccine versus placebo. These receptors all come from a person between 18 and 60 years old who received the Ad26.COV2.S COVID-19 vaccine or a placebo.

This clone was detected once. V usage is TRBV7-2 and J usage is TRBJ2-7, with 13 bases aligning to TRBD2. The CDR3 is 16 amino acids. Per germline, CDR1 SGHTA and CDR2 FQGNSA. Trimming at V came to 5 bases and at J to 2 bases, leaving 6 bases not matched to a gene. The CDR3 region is CASSAQGLAGAYEQYF. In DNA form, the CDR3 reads TGTGCCAGCAGCGCTCAAGGACTAGCGGGAGCCTACGAGCAGTACTTC.

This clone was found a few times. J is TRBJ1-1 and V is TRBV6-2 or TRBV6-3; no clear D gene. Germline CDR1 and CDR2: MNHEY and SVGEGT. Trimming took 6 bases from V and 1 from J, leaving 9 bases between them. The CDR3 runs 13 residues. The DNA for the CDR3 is TGTGCCAGCAGCCCCAGCCCGAACACTGAAGCTTTCTTT. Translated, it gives CASSPSPNTEAFF.

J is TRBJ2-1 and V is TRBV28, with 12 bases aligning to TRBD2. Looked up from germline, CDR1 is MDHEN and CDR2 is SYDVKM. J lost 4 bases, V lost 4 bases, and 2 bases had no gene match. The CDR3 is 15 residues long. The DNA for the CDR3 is TGTGCCAGCAGTTCTAGCGGGAGGGATTACAATGAGCAGTTCTTC. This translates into CASSSSGRDYNEQFF.

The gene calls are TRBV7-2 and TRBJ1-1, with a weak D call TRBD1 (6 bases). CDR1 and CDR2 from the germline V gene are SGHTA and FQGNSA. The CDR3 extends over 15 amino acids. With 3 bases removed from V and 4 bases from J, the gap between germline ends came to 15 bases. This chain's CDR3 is CASSFSGGPGTEAFF. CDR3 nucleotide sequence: TGTGCCAGCAGCTTCAGTGGGGGCCCTGGCACTGAAGCTTTCTTT.

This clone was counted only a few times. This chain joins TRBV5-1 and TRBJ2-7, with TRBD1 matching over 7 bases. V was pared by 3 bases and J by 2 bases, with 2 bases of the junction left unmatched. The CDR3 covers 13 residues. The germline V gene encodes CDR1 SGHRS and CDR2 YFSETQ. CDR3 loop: CASSWDSAYEQYF. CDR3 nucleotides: TGCGCCAGCAGCTGGGACAGCGCCTACGAGCAGTACTTC.

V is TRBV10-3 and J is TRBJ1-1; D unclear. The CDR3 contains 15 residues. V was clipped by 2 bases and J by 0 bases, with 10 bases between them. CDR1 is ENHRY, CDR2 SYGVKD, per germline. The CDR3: CAISERGPLNTEAFF. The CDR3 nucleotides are TGTGCCATCAGTGAGCGCGGACCGCTGAACACTGAAGCTTTCTTT.

CDR3 sequence reads: CASSPEYSGMNTEAFF. Here the CDR3 DNA reads TGTGCCAGCTCACCAGAATATAGCGGCATGAACACTGAAGCTTTCTTT. The chain has TRBV18 and TRBJ1-1, with unresolved D. The V end was cut by 2 bases, the J end by 0 bases, with 13 bases between. Germline CDR1 reads KGHSH; CDR2 reads LQKENI. The CDR3 consists of 16 residues. The full variable domain, in which reference TRBV18 and TRBJ1-1 provide the parts outside the CDR3, is NAGVMQNPRHLVRRRGQEARLRCSPMKGHSHVYWYRQLPEEGLKFMVYLQKENIIDESGMPKERFSAEFPKEGPSILRIQQVVRGDSAAYFCASSPEYSGMNTEAFFGQGTRLTVV.

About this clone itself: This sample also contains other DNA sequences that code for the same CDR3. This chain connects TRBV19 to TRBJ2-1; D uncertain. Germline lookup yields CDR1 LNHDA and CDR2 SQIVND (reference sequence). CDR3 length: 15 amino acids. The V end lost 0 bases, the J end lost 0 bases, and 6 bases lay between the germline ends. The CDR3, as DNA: TGTGCCAGTAGTATAGACCAAAGCTCCTACAATGAGCAGTTCTTC. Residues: CASSIDQSSYNEQFF.

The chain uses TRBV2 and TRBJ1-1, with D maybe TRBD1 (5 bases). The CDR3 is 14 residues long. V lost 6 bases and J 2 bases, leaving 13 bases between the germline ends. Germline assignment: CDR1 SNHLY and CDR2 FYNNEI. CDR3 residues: CASSGGHQNTEAFF. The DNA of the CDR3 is TGTGCCAGCAGCGGAGGACACCAAAACACTGAAGCTTTCTTT.

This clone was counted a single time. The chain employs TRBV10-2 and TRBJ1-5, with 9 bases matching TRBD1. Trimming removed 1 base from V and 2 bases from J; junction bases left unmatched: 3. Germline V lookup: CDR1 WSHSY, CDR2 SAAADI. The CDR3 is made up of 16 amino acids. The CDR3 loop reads CASSELGQGGNQPQHF. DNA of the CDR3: TGCGCCAGCAGTGAGTTGGGACAGGGTGGCAATCAGCCCCAGCATTTT.

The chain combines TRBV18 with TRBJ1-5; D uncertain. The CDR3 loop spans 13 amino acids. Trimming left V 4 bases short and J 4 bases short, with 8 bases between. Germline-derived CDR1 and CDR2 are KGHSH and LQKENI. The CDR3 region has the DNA TGTGCCAGCTCACTGGCGGAAAATCAGCCCCAGCATTTT. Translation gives CASSLAENQPQHF.

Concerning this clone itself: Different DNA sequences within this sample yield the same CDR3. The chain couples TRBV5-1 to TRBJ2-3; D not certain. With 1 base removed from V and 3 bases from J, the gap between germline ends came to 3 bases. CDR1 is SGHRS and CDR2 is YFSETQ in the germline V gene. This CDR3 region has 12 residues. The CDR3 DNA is TGCGCCAGCAGCTTGCGGACAGATACGCAGTATTTT. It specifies CASSLRTDTQYF.

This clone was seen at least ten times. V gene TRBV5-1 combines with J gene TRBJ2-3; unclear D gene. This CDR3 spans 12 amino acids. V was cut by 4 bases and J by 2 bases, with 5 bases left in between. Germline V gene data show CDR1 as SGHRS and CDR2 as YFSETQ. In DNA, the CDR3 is TGCGCCAGCAGCCCCTACACAGATACGCAGTATTTT. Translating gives CASSPYTDTQYF. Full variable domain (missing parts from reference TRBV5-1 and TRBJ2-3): KAGVTQTPRYLIKTRGQQVTLSCSPISGHRSVSWYQQTPGQGLQFLFEYFSETQRNKGNFPGRFSGRQFSNSRSEMNVSTLELGDSALYLCASSPYTDTQYFGPGTRLTVL.

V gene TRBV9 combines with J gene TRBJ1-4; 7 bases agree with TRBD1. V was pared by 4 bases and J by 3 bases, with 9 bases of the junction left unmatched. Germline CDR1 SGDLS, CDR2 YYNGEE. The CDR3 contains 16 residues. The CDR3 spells CASSPQGSGANEKLFF. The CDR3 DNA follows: TGTGCCAGCAGCCCACAGGGGAGTGGGGCTAATGAAAAACTGTTTTTT.

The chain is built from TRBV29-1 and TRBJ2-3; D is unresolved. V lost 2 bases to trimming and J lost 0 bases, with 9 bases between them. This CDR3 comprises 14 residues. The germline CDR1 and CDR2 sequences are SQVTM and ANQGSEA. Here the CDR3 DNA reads TGCAGCGTTGAATCAGCTACTAGCACAGATACGCAGTATTTT. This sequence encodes CSVESATSTDTQYF.

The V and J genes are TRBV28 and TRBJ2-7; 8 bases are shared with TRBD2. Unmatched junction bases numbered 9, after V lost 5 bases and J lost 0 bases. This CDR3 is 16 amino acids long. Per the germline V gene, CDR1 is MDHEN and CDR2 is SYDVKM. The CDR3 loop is CASSNTQRGSSYEQYF. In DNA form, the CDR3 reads TGTGCCAGCAGTAATACCCAGCGGGGGTCCTCCTACGAGCAGTACTTC.

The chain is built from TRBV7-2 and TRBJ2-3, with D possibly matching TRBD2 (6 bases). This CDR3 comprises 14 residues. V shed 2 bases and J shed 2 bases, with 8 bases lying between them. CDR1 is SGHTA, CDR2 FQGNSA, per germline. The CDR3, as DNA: TGTGCCAGCAGCTTAACTAGCCCCACAGATACGCAGTATTTT. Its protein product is CASSLTSPTDTQYF.

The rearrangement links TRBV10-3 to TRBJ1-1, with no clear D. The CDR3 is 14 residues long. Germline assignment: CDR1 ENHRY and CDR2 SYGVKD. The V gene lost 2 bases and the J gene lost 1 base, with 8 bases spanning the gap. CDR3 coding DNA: TGTGCCATCAGTGAGATGATAGAGAACACTGAAGCTTTCTTT. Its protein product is CAISEMIENTEAFF.

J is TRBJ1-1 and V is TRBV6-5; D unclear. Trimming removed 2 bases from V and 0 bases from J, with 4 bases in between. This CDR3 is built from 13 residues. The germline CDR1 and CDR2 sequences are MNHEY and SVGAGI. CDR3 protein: CASSYSLNTEAFF. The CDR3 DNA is TGTGCCAGCAGTTACAGTCTGAACACTGAAGCTTTCTTT.

In DNA form, the CDR3 reads TGTGCCAGCAGCTTAGCCTTTAACAGGCGACAAGAGACCCAGTACTTC. The encoded protein is CASSLAFNRRQETQYF. V usage is TRBV7-8 and J usage is TRBJ2-5, with D perhaps TRBD1 (5 bases). The germline V gene encodes CDR1 SGHVS and CDR2 FQNEAQ. Trimming took 0 bases from V and 2 from J, leaving 13 bases between them. CDR3 length: 16 amino acids.

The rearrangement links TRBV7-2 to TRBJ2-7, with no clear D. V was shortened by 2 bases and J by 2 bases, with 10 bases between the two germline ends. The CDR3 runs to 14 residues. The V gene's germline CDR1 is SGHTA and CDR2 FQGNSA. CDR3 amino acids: CASSLSPGAYEQYF. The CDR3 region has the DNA TGTGCCAGCAGCTTATCCCCAGGAGCCTACGAGCAGTACTTC.

CDR3 in DNA: TGTGCTAGTGCCATGGGACAGGGTGGCACCGGGGAGCTGTTTTTT. Translating it yields CASAMGQGGTGELFF. This chain links TRBV12-5 with TRBJ2-2, with 9 bases that match TRBD1. V lost 7 bases to trimming and J lost 4 bases; unmatched junction nucleotides: 7. Looked up from germline, CDR1 is LGHNT and CDR2 is FRNRAP. This CDR3 spans 15 amino acids.

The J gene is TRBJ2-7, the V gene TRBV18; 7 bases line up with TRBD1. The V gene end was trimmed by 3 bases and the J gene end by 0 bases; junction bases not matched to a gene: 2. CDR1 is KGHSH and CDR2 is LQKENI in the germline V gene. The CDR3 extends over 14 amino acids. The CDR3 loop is CASSPGQDSYEQYF. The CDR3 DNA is TGTGCCAGCTCACCTGGACAGGACTCCTACGAGCAGTACTTC.

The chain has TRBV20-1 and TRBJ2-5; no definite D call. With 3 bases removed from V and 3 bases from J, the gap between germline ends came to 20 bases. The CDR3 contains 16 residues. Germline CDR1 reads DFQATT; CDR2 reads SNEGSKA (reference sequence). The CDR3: CSASQFRSRAEETQYF. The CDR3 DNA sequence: TGCAGTGCTAGTCAGTTTCGTAGTCGGGCGGAAGAGACCCAGTACTTC.

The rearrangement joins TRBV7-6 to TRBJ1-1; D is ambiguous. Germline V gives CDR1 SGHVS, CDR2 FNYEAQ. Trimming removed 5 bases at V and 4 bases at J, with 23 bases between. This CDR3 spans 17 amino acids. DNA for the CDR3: TGTGCCAGCAGCCGATCCTTTGGGGAGGTCGGGTTCACTGAAGCTTTCTTT. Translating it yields CASSRSFGEVGFTEAFF.

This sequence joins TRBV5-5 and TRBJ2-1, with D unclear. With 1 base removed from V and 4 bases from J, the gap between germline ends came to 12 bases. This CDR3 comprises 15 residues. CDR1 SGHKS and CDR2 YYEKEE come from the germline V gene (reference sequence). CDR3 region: CASSLSVSRYNEQFF. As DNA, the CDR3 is TGTGCCAGCAGCTTGAGCGTTAGCCGATACAATGAGCAGTTCTTC.

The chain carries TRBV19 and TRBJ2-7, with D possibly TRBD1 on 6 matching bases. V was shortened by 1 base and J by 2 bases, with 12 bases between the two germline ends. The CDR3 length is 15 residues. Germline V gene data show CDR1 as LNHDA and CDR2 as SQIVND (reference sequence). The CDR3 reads CASSIVAGDTYEQYF. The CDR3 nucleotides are TGTGCCAGTAGTATAGTAGCAGGGGATACCTACGAGCAGTACTTC.

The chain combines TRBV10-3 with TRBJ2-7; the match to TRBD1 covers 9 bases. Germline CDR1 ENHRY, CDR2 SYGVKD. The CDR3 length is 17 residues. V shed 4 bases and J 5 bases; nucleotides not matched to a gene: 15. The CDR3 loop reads CAISAGQGKGQLDEQYF. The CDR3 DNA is TGTGCCATCAGTGCAGGACAGGGGAAGGGTCAATTAGACGAGCAGTACTTC.

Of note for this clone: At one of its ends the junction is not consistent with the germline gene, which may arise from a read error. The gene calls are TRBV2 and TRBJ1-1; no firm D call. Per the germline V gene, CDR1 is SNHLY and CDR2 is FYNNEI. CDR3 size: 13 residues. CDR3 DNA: TGTGCCAGCAACGTGGGCCCTTACACCGAAGCTTTCTTT. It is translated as CASNVGPYTEAFF.

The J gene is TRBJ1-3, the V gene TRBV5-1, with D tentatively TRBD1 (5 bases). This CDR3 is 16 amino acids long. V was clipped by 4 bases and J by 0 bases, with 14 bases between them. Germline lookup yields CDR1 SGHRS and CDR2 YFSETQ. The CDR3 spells CASSPTPGNSGNTIYF. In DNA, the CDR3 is TGCGCCAGCAGCCCGACTCCAGGGAACTCTGGAAACACCATATATTTT.

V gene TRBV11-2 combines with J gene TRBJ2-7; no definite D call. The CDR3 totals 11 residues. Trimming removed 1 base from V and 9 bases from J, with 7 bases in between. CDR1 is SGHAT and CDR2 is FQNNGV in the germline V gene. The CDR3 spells CASSLGLGQYF. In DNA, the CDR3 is TGTGCCAGCAGCTTAGGTCTAGGGCAGTACTTC.